Sequencing of this T cell receptor (beta chain) was carried out in a study of stem cell transplantation in POMP-related autoinflammatory disease. Points from the study as a whole: PRAID patients trended toward lower TRB diversity and higher clonality in all analyzed T-cell subsets.

Some clones are missing from TCRdb's copy, which holds only in-frame ones; the method was immunoSEQ multiplex PCR. The sample includes some 70,000 clones, roughly 93% of them seen just once. About this clone: What it binds is unknown.

The CDR3 runs to 16 residues. Germline CDR1 MNHNY, CDR2 SVGAGI (reference sequence). J was trimmed by 6 bases and V by 6 bases; bases with no gene match: 16. The chain joins TRBV6-6 to TRBJ1-2; 7 positions match TRBD1. Sample: CD4+ T cells from PBMCs, taken after stem cell transplantation. The sequence came from a human patient with POMP-related autoinflammation and immune dysregulation (PRAID). These T cells may partly come from the graft donor. The CDR3 reads CASSFVPITGEDGYTF. DNA of the CDR3: TGTGCCAGCAGCTTTGTTCCAATCACAGGGGAGGATGGCTACACCTTC.